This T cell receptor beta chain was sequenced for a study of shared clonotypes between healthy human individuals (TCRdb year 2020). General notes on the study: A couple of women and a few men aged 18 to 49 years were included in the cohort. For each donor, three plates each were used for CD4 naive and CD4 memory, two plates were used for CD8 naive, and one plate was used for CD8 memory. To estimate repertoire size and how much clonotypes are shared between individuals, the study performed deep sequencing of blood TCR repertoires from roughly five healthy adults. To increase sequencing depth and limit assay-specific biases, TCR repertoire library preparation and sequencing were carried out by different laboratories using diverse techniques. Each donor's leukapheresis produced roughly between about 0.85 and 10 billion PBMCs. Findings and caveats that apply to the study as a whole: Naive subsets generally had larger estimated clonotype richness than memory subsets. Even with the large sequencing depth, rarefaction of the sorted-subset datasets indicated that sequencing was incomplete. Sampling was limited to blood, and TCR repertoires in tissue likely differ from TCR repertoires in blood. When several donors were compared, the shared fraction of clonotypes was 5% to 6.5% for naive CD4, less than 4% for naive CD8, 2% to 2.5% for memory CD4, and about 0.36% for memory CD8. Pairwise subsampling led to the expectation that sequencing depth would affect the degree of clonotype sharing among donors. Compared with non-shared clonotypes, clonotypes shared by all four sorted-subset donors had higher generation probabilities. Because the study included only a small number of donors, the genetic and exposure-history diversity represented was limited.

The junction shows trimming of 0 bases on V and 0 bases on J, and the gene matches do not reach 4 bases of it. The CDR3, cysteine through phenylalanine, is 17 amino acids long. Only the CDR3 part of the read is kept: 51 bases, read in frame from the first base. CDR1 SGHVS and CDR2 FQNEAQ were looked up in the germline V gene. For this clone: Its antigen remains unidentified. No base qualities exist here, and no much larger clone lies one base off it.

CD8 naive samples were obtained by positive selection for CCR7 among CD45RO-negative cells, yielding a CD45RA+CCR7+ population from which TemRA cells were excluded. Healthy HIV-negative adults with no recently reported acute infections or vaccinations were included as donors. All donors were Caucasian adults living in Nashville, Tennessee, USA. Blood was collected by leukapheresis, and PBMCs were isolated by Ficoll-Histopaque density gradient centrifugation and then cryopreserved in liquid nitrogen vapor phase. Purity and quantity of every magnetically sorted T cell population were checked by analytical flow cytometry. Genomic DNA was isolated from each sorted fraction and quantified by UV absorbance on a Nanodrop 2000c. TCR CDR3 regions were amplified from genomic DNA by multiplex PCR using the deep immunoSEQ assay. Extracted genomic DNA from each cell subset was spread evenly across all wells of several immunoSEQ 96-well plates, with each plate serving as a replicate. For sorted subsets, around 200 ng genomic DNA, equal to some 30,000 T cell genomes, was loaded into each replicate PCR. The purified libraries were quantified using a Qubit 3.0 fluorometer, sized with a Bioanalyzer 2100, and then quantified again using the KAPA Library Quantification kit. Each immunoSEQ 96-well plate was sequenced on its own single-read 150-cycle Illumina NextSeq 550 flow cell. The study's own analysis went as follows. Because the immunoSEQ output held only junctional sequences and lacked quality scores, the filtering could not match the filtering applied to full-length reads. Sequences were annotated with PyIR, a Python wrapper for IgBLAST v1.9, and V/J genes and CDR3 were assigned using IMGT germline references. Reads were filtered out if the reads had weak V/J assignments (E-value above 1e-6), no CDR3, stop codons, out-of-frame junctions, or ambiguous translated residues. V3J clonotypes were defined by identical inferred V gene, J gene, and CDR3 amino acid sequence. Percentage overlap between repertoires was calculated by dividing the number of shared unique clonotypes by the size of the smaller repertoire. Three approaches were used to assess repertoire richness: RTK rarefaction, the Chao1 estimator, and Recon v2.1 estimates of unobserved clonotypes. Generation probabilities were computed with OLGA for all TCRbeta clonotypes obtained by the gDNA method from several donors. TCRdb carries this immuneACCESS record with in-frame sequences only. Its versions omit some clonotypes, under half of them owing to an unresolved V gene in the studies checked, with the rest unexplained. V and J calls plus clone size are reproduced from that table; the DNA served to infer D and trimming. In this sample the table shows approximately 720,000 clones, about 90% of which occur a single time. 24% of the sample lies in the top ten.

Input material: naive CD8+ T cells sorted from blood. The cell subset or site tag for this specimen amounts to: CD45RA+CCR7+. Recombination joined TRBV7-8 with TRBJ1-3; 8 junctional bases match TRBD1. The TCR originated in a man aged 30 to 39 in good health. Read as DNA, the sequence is TGTGCCAGCAGCTTAGCGAGGACAGGGAACTCTGGAAACACCATATATTTT. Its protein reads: CASSLARTGNSGNTIYF.